This T cell receptor beta chain emerged from a study of shared clonotypes between healthy human individuals (dated by TCRdb to the early 2020s). About the full investigation: A few men and a couple of women, aged 18 to 49 years, made up the cohort. Between about 0.9 and 9 billion PBMCs per donor were obtained by leukapheresis. Blood TCR repertoires of roughly five healthy adults were deeply sequenced to estimate repertoire size and the extent of clonotype sharing between individuals. For each donor, three plates each were used for CD4 naive and CD4 memory, two plates were used for CD8 naive, and one plate was used for CD8 memory. To increase sequencing depth and limit assay-specific biases, TCR repertoire library preparation and sequencing were carried out by different laboratories using diverse techniques. Overall study results and their limits: When several donors were compared, the shared fraction of clonotypes was about 5% for naive CD4, roughly 3.3% for naive CD8, 2.3% for memory CD4, and 0.4% for memory CD8. Sampling was limited to blood, and TCR repertoires in tissue likely differ from TCR repertoires in blood. Compared with non-shared clonotypes, clonotypes shared by all four sorted-subset donors had higher generation probabilities. Rarefaction of sorted-subset datasets indicated incomplete sequencing despite the large sequencing depth. Because the study included only a small number of donors, the genetic and exposure-history diversity represented was limited. Naive subsets generally had larger estimated clonotype richness than memory subsets. Pairwise subsampling indicated that sequencing depth was expected to affect the degree of clonotype sharing among donors.

CDR1 SGHRS and CDR2 YFSETQ are derived from the germline V gene. The CDR3 holds 16 amino acids from the cysteine to the phenylalanine. This entry keeps only the CDR3 DNA: 48 bases, framed from base 1. V lost 0 bases and J lost 2 bases; the stretch between them is 14 bases long. On this clone itself: There is no known antigen for this receptor. Base qualities are missing; no much larger clone stands one base away.

Using the deep immunoSEQ assay, multiplex PCR amplified TCR CDR3 regions from genomic DNA. Genomic DNA extracted from each cell subset was distributed evenly over all wells of several immunoSEQ 96-well plates, and each plate served as one replicate. For sorted subsets, each replicate PCR was loaded with roughly 200 ng genomic DNA, equivalent to about 33,000 T cell genomes. Purified libraries were measured with a Qubit 3.0 fluorometer, size-checked on a Bioanalyzer 2100, and measured again with the KAPA Library Quantification kit. A separate single-read 150-cycle Illumina NextSeq 550 flow cell was used to sequence each immunoSEQ 96-well plate. The paper's data handling went like this. The immunoSEQ output contained only junctional sequences without quality scores, so filtering could not match that applied to full-length reads. Sequences were annotated with PyIR, a Python wrapper for IgBLAST v1.9, using IMGT germline references to assign V/J genes and CDR3. Reads with weak V/J assignments (E-value above 1e-6), missing CDR3, stop codons, out-of-frame junctions, or ambiguous translated residues were removed. V3J clonotypes were defined as sequences sharing an identical inferred V gene, J gene, and CDR3 amino acid sequence. The percentage overlap between two repertoires was calculated by dividing the number of shared unique clonotypes by the size of the smaller repertoire. Richness of each repertoire was evaluated using RTK rarefaction, the Chao1 estimator, and Recon v2.1 estimates of unobserved clonotypes. OLGA was used to compute generation probabilities for all TCRbeta clonotypes that the gDNA method yielded from several donors. TCRdb stores this immuneACCESS table with in-frame sequences only. Part of the clones is absent; in the studies checked, under half of the shortfall reflects unresolved V genes, and no reason is known for the rest. V, J and clone size are those of that table, while D and trimming were read from the DNA. For this sample the table gives approximately 2,000,000 clones, of which 85% to 95% were detected only once. The top ten constitute around 0.38% of the sample.

The donors were healthy, HIV-negative adults with no recently reported acute infections or vaccinations. Every donor was a Caucasian adult living in Nashville, Tennessee, USA. CD4+ T cells were enriched through magnetic negative selection, after which naive cells were positively selected on CD45RA and the remaining negative fraction served as the memory subset. After blood collection by leukapheresis, PBMCs were isolated using Ficoll-Histopaque density gradient centrifugation and then cryopreserved in the vapor phase of liquid nitrogen. Purity and quantity of every magnetically sorted T cell population were checked by analytical flow cytometry. Each sorted fraction had its genomic DNA isolated and then quantified by UV absorbance on a Nanodrop 2000c.

Sequencing input: naive CD4+ T cells from PBMCs. Interpreted using the paper, the cell subset or site label stands for: CD45RA+ positively selected. The chain employs TRBV5-1 and TRBJ1-1; a weak D assignment points to TRBD1 (5 bases agree). The sequence was collected from a man between 18 and 35 years old in good health. Some clones in this sample may be carry-over from other donors' samples. The CDR3 protein sequence reads: CASSLGNSGYNTEAFF. The nucleotide sequence is TGCGCCAGCAGCTTGGGTAATTCAGGGTATAACACTGAAGCTTTCTTT.